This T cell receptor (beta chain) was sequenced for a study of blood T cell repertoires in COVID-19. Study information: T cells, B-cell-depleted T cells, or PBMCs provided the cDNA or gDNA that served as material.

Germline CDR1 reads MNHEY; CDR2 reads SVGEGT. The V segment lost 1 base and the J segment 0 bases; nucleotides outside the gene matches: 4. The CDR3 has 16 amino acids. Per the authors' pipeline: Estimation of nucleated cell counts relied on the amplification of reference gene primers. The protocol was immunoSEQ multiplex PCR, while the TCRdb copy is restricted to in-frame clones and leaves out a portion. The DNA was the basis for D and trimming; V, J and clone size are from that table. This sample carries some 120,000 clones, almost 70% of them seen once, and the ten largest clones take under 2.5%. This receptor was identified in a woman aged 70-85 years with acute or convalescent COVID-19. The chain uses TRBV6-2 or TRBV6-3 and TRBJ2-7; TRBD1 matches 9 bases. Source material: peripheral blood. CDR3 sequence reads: CASSYYGTGNSYEQYF. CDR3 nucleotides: TGTGCCAGCAGTTACTACGGGACAGGGAACTCCTACGAGCAGTACTTC.